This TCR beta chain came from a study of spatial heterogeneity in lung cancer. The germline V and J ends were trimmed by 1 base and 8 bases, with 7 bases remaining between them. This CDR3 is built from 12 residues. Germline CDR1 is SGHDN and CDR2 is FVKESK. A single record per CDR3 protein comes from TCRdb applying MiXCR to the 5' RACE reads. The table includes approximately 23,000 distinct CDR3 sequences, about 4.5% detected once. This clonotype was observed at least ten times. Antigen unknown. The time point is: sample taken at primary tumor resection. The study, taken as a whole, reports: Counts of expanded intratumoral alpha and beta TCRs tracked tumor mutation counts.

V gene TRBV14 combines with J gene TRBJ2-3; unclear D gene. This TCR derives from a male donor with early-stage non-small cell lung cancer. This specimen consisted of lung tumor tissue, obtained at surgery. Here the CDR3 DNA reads TGTGCCAGCAGCCAAGTCTCGCCTACGCAGTATTTT. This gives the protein CASSQVSPTQYF. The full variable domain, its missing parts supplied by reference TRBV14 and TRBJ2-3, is EAGVTQFPSHSVIEKGQTVTLRCDPISGHDNLYWYRRVMGKEIKFLLHFVKESKQDESGMPNNRFLAERTGGTYSTLKVQPAELEDSGVYFCASSQVSPTQYFGPGTRLTVL.